The 10 T cell receptor beta chains below all came from one sample that was sequenced in a study of radiation and T cells in renal cell carcinoma (dated by TCRdb to 2018 to 2020). Taken with the paper, the label for time point translates to: blood 4 weeks post-SBRT, at nephrectomy. The intended sense of this specimen's treatment or condition label: 15 Gy SBRT to primary tumor, nephrectomy 4 weeks later. The method behind the library was the immunoSEQ multiplex PCR assay. The clones in this table, taken by TCRdb from immuneACCESS, are in-frame only. Not every clone is retained; where verified, under half of the shortfall comes from an unresolved V gene, and the cause of the rest is unknown. The sample profile shows just under 150,000 clones; around nine tenths of them were found once. The ten largest clonotypes hold under 20% of the sample. Here the sequenced sample was blood, taken from a patient whose treatment included radiotherapy and nephrectomy. These TCRs come from a woman aged 45-65 years with renal cell carcinoma.

The chain couples TRBV7-9 to TRBJ2-3; 7 bases fit TRBD2. From germline, CDR1 is SEHNR and CDR2 FQNEAQ (reference sequence). Trimming at V came to 5 bases and at J to 6 bases, leaving 11 bases not matched to a gene. This CDR3 comprises 15 residues. This chain's CDR3 is CASSPRERDSDTQYF. CDR3 DNA sequence: TGTGCCAGCAGCCCCCGTGAGCGGGATTCTGATACGCAGTATTTT.

The genes are TRBV7-9 and TRBJ1-2; D is undetermined. Germline values: CDR1 SEHNR, CDR2 FQNEAQ (reference sequence). V gave up 1 base and J gave up 1 base, with 13 bases separating them. The CDR3 is made up of 16 amino acids. In nucleotides, the CDR3 is TGTGCCAGCAGCTTAGGTGCTGCGGGCAGTAACTATGGCTACACCTTC. Protein product: CASSLGAAGSNYGYTF.

This clone occurred a few times. This sequence joins TRBV7-2 and TRBJ1-3; no firm D call. CDR1 is SGHTA and CDR2 is FQGNSA in the germline V gene. This CDR3 has 13 amino acids. V was trimmed by 5 bases and J by 0 bases, leaving 5 bases between them. CDR3: CASSTSSGNTIYF. In DNA form, the CDR3 reads TGTGCCAGCAGCACGAGCTCTGGAAACACCATATATTTT.

The genes are TRBV19 and TRBJ2-7; the D gene is possibly TRBD2 (7 bases). The CDR3 extends over 15 amino acids. Trimming pared 2 bases from V and 2 bases from J, leaving 13 bases between. CDR1 is LNHDA, CDR2 SQIVND, per germline (reference sequence). The CDR3 nucleotides read TGTGCCAGTAGTATACAAGGGGGAGGGCCCTACGAGCAGTACTTC. Protein product: CASSIQGGGPYEQYF.

The gene calls are TRBV10-3 and TRBJ1-2; D remains ambiguous. CDR1 is ENHRY and CDR2 is SYGVKD in the germline V gene. This CDR3 has 16 residues. V was clipped by 0 bases and J by 0 bases, with 11 bases between them. The CDR3 DNA is TGTGCCATCAGTGAGTCGTGGACGGACCCTAACTATGGCTACACCTTC. Its protein product is CAISESWTDPNYGYTF.

This chain connects TRBV5-4 to TRBJ2-3; a weak D match, TRBD1 (5 bases). Germline assignment: CDR1 SGHNT and CDR2 YYREEE (reference sequence). V was clipped by 0 bases and J by 0 bases, with 5 bases between them. The CDR3 length is 14 residues. The CDR3 here is CASSLGQSTDTQYF. The DNA for the CDR3 is TGTGCCAGCAGCTTGGGACAGAGCACAGATACGCAGTATTTT.

The V call is TRBV4-3, the J call TRBJ2-7; the D gene is possibly TRBD2 (7 bases). Per germline, CDR1 LGHNA and CDR2 YSLEER. The CDR3 is 16 residues long. Trimming took 3 bases from V and 5 from J, leaving 20 bases between them. The CDR3 here is CASSQAPGAGVDEQYF. As DNA, the CDR3 is TGCGCCAGCAGCCAGGCCCCGGGGGCGGGGGTAGACGAGCAGTACTTC.

This chain connects TRBV5-1 to TRBJ2-1; 8 bases line up with TRBD1. From germline, CDR1 is SGHRS and CDR2 YFSETQ. This CDR3 is built from 15 residues. With 0 bases clipped from V and 1 base from J, the junction kept 0 bases outside the gene matches. The CDR3 protein is CASSLGTGSYNEQFF. CDR3 bases: TGCGCCAGCAGCTTGGGGACAGGGTCCTACAATGAGCAGTTCTTC.

The chain uses TRBV7-9 and TRBJ2-5, with D tentatively TRBD1 (6 bases). The ends were cut back, 5 bases at V and 1 base at J, with 11 bases in the middle. There are 14 residues in the CDR3. Germline CDR1 reads SEHNR; CDR2 reads FQNEAQ (reference sequence). CDR3 nucleotide sequence: TGTGCCAGCAGCCGGGGACACCTCCAAGAGACCCAGTACTTC. Translated: CASSRGHLQETQYF.

The J gene is TRBJ2-5, the V gene TRBV5-1; tentatively, D is TRBD1 or TRBD2 (5 bases each). V lost 0 bases to trimming and J lost 0 bases, with 6 bases between them. CDR3 size: 14 residues. Germline V CDR1 and CDR2: SGHRS, YFSETQ. The DNA for the CDR3 is TGCGCCAGCAGCTTGGGGGACGACCAAGAGACCCAGTACTTC. This encodes CASSLGDDQETQYF.